The rows below give T cell receptor beta chains drawn from one sample of a study of cytomegalovirus exposure and HLA in healthy donors. Here immunoSEQ multiplex PCR was the method, and the copy in TCRdb shows in-frame clones only, minus some. Of some 200,000 clones in the sample, roughly 83% were seen once. The sample consisted of PBMCs. The receptors stem from a girl between 5 and 17 years old in good health and CMV-seronegative. Each CDR3 is given with its conserved first and last residue. The order of the fields is clone size, V gene, J gene, D gene, CDR3 DNA, CDR3 protein. A D gene is named only where the DNA matches it firmly. Clone size is stated in some rows and not others, as once, few, many or a class when expanded.

NA	TRBV7-9	TRBJ1-2	NA	TGTGCCAGCAGCTTAGCGGAGGGTAACTATGGCTACACCTTC	CASSLAEGNYGYTF
NA	TRBV27	TRBJ2-7	TRBD1	TGTGCCAGCAGTTTTCAAGGGGGCAGGTCGGTGCAGTACTTC	CASSFQGGRSVQYF
NA	TRBV7-8	TRBJ2-2	TRBD2	TGTGCCAGCAGCCAACATGCGGCTAGCGGGAGACCTAACACCGGGGAGCTGTTTTTT	CASSQHAASGRPNTGELFF
NA	TRBV25-1	TRBJ1-1	TRBD1	TGTGCCAGCAGTGAATCGGGACACCCCACAGGGGACACTGAAGCTTTCTTT	CASSESGHPTGDTEAFF
NA	TRBV6-5	TRBJ2-2	NA	TGTGCCAGCAGCCGTCTCGGGGAGCTGTTTTTT	CASSRLGELFF
NA	TRBV11-2	TRBJ2-1	NA	TGTGCCAGCAGCTTATTTTCTGGACTCTACAATGAGCAGTTCTTC	CASSLFSGLYNEQFF
NA	TRBV5-1	TRBJ2-5	NA	TGCGCCAGCAGCTTGTACCCGAGGGCGGAGACCCAGTACTTC	CASSLYPRAETQYF
NA	TRBV10-3	TRBJ2-7	NA	TGTGCCATCAGTGAGCGAGGGACGACTAGCGAGCAGTACTTC	CAISERGTTSEQYF
NA	TRBV28	TRBJ1-2	NA	TGTGCCAGCACCACCCTCAGGGGCACATACTATGGCTACACCTTC	CASTTLRGTYYGYTF
NA	TRBV13	TRBJ1-3	NA	TGTGCCAGCAGCCATAAGGCGGCCATTGGAAACACCATATATTTT	CASSHKAAIGNTIYF
NA	TRBV5-5	TRBJ1-2	NA	TGTGCCAGCAGCGGGCGGGGGGCGTTTGGCTACACCTTC	CASSGRGAFGYTF
NA	TRBV2	TRBJ2-1	NA	TGTGCCAGCATACCAGTTCTCCAGACAACGGAGCAGTTCTTC	CASIPVLQTTEQFF
NA	TRBV10-3	TRBJ2-3	NA	TGTGCCATACGGGACTCGACGGGGGATACGCAGTATTTT	CAIRDSTGDTQYF
NA	TRBV9	TRBJ2-3	NA	TGTGCCAGCAGCGTCTCGGGTGAGGCCAGAGGCACGCAGTATTTT	CASSVSGEARGTQYF
NA	TRBV5-1	TRBJ2-7	TRBD1	TGCGCCAGCAGCTACCGGGACAGGGCCTACGAGCAGTACTTC	CASSYRDRAYEQYF
NA	TRBV9	TRBJ2-1	NA	TGTGCCAGCAGCGTCGGTTCGGACACATGGAGCTCCTACAATGAGCAGTTCTTC	CASSVGSDTWSSYNEQFF
NA	TRBV5-1	TRBJ2-3	NA	TGCGCCAGCAGCTTTAGCGGAGGCCTCACAGATACGCAGTATTTT	CASSFSGGLTDTQYF
NA	TRBV7-2	TRBJ2-5	TRBD1	TGTGCCAGCAGGAAACTGACAGGGGAAGAGACCCAGTACTTC	CASRKLTGEETQYF
NA	TRBV27	TRBJ2-3	NA	TGTGCCAGCAGTCCCCTCGGGGTCCCCGATACGCAGTATTTT	CASSPLGVPDTQYF
few	TRBV6-5	TRBJ2-2	TRBD1	TGTGCCAGCAGTCTCGGACAGGGGACCGGGGAGCTGTTTTTT	CASSLGQGTGELFF
NA	TRBV6-6	TRBJ2-1	NA	TGTGCCAGCAGTTACTCGACTCGCTTAGCCGGGAAGTTCTTC	CASSYSTRLAGKFF
NA	TRBV5-4	TRBJ2-1	NA	TGTGCCAGCAGCTCCCGGAAGCAGCGGCTAATTAATGAGCAGTTCTTC	CASSSRKQRLINEQFF
few	TRBV9	TRBJ1-2	NA	TGTGCCAGCAGTAACTCCCCTGGGGCCCGCGGCTACACCTTC	CASSNSPGARGYTF
NA	TRBV19	TRBJ2-1	NA	TGTGCCAGTAGTATCCTCTTTGACCCGGGACTCGACTACAATGAGCAGTTCTTC	CASSILFDPGLDYNEQFF
NA	TRBV4-1	TRBJ2-3	NA	TGCGCCAGCAGCCAGAAGGGCGGGCCTAGCACAGATACGCAGTATTTT	CASSQKGGPSTDTQYF
few	TRBV19	TRBJ2-1	TRBD2	TGTGCCAGTAGCTCGGGACTAGCGGGAGTGGATGAGCAGTTCTTC	CASSSGLAGVDEQFF
NA	TRBV30	TRBJ1-1	NA	TGTGCCTGGCATACACAGAGGAACACTGAAGCTTTCTTT	CAWHTQRNTEAFF
NA	TRBV7-2	TRBJ2-1	NA	TGTGCCAGCAGCTTACTAGGGGCGAACCCCTACAATGAGCAGTTCTTC	CASSLLGANPYNEQFF
NA	TRBV2	TRBJ2-6	TRBD1	TGTGCCAGCAGCAGACAGGGTCGGGTCTCTGGGGCCAACGTCCTGACTTTC	CASSRQGRVSGANVLTF
NA	TRBV7-6	TRBJ1-2	NA	TGTGCCAGCACCGACCTGGAGAAGTCCTTTAACTATGGCTACACCTTC	CASTDLEKSFNYGYTF
NA	TRBV28	TRBJ1-1	TRBD1	TGTGCCAGCAGTTTAGCCGGGACAGCGAACACTGAAGCTTTCTTT	CASSLAGTANTEAFF
NA	TRBV28	TRBJ1-5	NA	TGTGCCAGCAGCTCGACAGGACTTAGCAATCAGCCCCAGCATTTT	CASSSTGLSNQPQHF
NA	TRBV7-3	TRBJ1-1	TRBD1	TGTGCCAGCAGCCCCTGGGCACAGGGGGCAAGGACTGAAGCTTTCTTT	CASSPWAQGARTEAFF
NA	TRBV14	TRBJ1-2	TRBD1	TGTGCCAGCAGCCGCGACAGGGCGGGCTACACCTTC	CASSRDRAGYTF
NA	TRBV6-4	TRBJ1-1	TRBD1	TGTGCCAGCACCAGACAGGGGGACACTGAAGCTTTCTTT	CASTRQGDTEAFF
NA	TRBV19	TRBJ1-1	TRBD1	TGTGCCAGTAGCTCAACTCCCGGGACAGCGAACACTGAAGCTTTCTTT	CASSSTPGTANTEAFF
NA	TRBV7-9	TRBJ2-2	NA	TGTGCCAGCAGCTTAAGGGTTCAGGGAAACACCGGGGAGCTGTTTTTT	CASSLRVQGNTGELFF
NA	TRBV5-1	TRBJ1-2	NA	TGCGCCAGCAGCGCGGAGGGTGGCTACACCTTC	CASSAEGGYTF
once	TRBV2	TRBJ2-5	TRBD1	TGTGCCAGCAAGGACAGGGGGATCCAAGAGACCCAGTACTTC	CASKDRGIQETQYF
NA	TRBV7-6	TRBJ2-3	TRBD2	TGTGCCAGCAGCTCGCTTGAGGGCGGGAGGGCAGATACGCAGTATTTT	CASSSLEGGRADTQYF
once	TRBV6-5	TRBJ1-5	TRBD1	TGTGCCAGCAGTAAAAAGACAGGGCCTAATCAGCCCCAGCATTTT	CASSKKTGPNQPQHF
NA	TRBV12-5	TRBJ2-2	TRBD1	TGTGCTAGTGGTTCACACAGGGGGAACACCGGGGAGCTGTTTTTT	CASGSHRGNTGELFF
once	TRBV6-5	TRBJ1-1	NA	TGTGCCAGCCGCCCAGGAACAGGGTACACTGAAGCTTTCTTT	CASRPGTGYTEAFF
NA	TRBV7-2	TRBJ2-7	TRBD1	TGTGCCAGCAGCTCCCAGACAGGGACGGCCTACGAGCAGTACTTC	CASSSQTGTAYEQYF
NA	TRBV27	TRBJ2-1	TRBD2	TGTGCCAGCAGCTCCTTCAACCGACTAGCGGGAGGGCCCAATGAGCAGTTCTTC	CASSSFNRLAGGPNEQFF
NA	TRBV7-6	TRBJ1-2	TRBD1	TGTGCCAGCAGCTTAGCGCTAGGACAGGGGGCTGCCGTTTTGGGCTACACCTTC	CASSLALGQGAAVLGYTF
NA	TRBV28	TRBJ2-3	TRBD2	TGTGCCAGCAGAATCTCCGAGCGGGAGGGAAAGCAGTATTTT	CASRISEREGKQYF
once	TRBV4-1	TRBJ1-1	NA	TGCGCCAGCAGCCAAGCCCCCATACAGGGTTACACTGAAGCTTTCTTT	CASSQAPIQGYTEAFF
NA	TRBV6-5	TRBJ2-7	TRBD2	TGTGCCAGCAGCCAGGGACTAGTTTTGTCCGAGCAGTACTTC	CASSQGLVLSEQYF
NA	TRBV10-3	TRBJ2-7	NA	TGTGCCATCAGTGACAGGAGGGTCTCCGAGAGCGAGCAGTACTTC	CAISDRRVSESEQYF
NA	TRBV28	TRBJ1-1	TRBD1	TGTGCCAGCAGTCCCGGACAGGGCCCCGAAGCTTTCTTT	CASSPGQGPEAFF
NA	TRBV7-9	TRBJ2-3	NA	TGTGCCAGCAGCTTAGCCCTAGAGTCGGCAGATACGCAGTATTTT	CASSLALESADTQYF
NA	TRBV15	TRBJ1-1	NA	TGTGCCACCAGCAGAAGAGGGGGGGGCACTGAAGCTTTCTTT	CATSRRGGGTEAFF
NA	TRBV5-1	TRBJ2-1	TRBD2	TGCGCCAGCAGCTTGGGGGGACTAGCGGGAGGGTACAATGAGCAGTTCTTC	CASSLGGLAGGYNEQFF